Presented here are 16 T cell receptor beta chains from one specimen sequenced in a study of molecular identifiers for immune sequencing clone quantification. MiXCR, run by TCRdb on the PCR reads, gives a single entry per CDR3 protein. Of around 300,000 distinct CDR3 sequences listed, roughly 23% are singletons. The specimen was naive CD8+ T cells from blood, with Jurkat cell RNA spiked in. Sample subset: FACS-sorted CD8+CD4-CCR7+CD45RA+ naive T cells. The receptors stem from a human donor in good health. Some libraries in this study had Jurkat cell RNA spiked in.

The chain has TRBV6-2 or TRBV6-3 and TRBJ2-7, with D maybe TRBD2 (5 bases). Trimming removed 5 bases at V and 4 bases at J, with 9 bases between. CDR3 length equals 12 residues. Germline CDR1 is MNHEY and CDR2 is SVGEGT. The chain's CDR3 is CASSKPGYEQYF. The CDR3 region has the DNA TGTGCCAGCAGTAAGCCGGGATACGAGCAGTACTTC.

This clonotype has more than one count but fewer than ten. This may arise from a read error, as a much more abundant clone is one base away. The V gene is TRBV12-3 or TRBV12-4, the J gene TRBJ2-3; D is possibly TRBD1 or TRBD2 (6 bases each). The CDR3 loop spans 14 amino acids. The CDR3 region is CATTGASATDTQYF. CDR3 DNA sequence: TGTGCGACCACGGGGGCTAGCGCCACAGATACGCAGTATTTT.

This clonotype was detected a few times. V and J are TRBV7-2 and TRBJ2-1; TRBD1 is a possible D gene (6 bases). Germline V CDR1 and CDR2: SGHTA, FQGNSA. The CDR3 contains 14 residues. V lost 4 bases and J 8 bases, leaving 15 bases between the germline ends. This CDR3 is CASSSGIGGDEQFF. The CDR3 DNA is TGTGCCAGCAGCTCCGGAATAGGGGGAGATGAGCAGTTCTTC. The full variable domain, rest sourced from reference TRBV7-2 and TRBJ2-1, is GAGVSQSPSNKVTEKGKDVELRCDPISGHTALYWYRQSLGQGLEFLIYFQGNSAPDKSGLPSDRFSAERTGGSVSTLTIQRTQQEDSAVYLCASSSGIGGDEQFFGPGTRLTVL.

As regards this clonotype: Since a much larger clone is just one base distant, this may be a read error. J is TRBJ2-7 and V is TRBV4-1, with D possibly being TRBD1 (5 bases). V lost 2 bases to trimming and J lost 8 bases, with 10 bases between them. CDR3 length equals 12 residues. CDR1 and CDR2 from the germline V gene are MGHRA and YSYEKL. DNA of the CDR3: TGCGCCAGCAGCCAACCAGGGAACAAGCAGTACTTC. Translating gives CASSQPGNKQYF.

With respect to this clonotype: This sequence may be a read error, since a much larger clone differs from it by one base. The CDR3 DNA is TGCAGCGCCCCCCATCCCCCATCTAATGAAAAACTGGTTTTT. Protein product: CSAPHPPSNEKLVF. The V and J genes are TRBV29-1 and TRBJ1-4; D unresolved. This CDR3 spans 14 amino acids. The V gene's germline CDR1 is SQVTM and CDR2 ANQGSEA. Looking up the rest from reference TRBV29-1 and TRBJ1-4 gives the full variable domain: SAVISQKPSRDICQRGTSLTIQCQVDSQVTMMFWYRQQPGQSLTLIATANQGSEATYESGFVIDKFPISRPNLTFSTLTVSNMSPEDSSIYLCSAPHPPSNEKLVFGSGTQLSVL.

At least ten counts were recorded for this clonotype. The chain combines TRBV14 with TRBJ2-5; D ambiguous. In germline, CDR1 is SGHDN, CDR2 FVKESK. The CDR3 loop spans 11 amino acids. Deletions cut 2 bases from V and 5 bases from J, with 3 bases between. The CDR3 coding sequence is TGTGCCAGCAGCCAATGGGAGACCCAGTACTTC. Residues: CASSQWETQYF.

Concerning this clonotype itself: This may arise from a read error, as a much more abundant clone is one base away. This chain uses TRBV7-2 with TRBJ2-5; no clear D. Per germline, CDR1 SGHTA and CDR2 FQGNSA. This CDR3 region has 14 residues. Here the CDR3 DNA reads TGTGCCAGCAGCTTAGTCGGCAGCCAAGAGCCCCAGTACTTC. Encoded protein: CASSLVGSQEPQYF.

This clonotype was picked up a small number of times. The junction shows a germline mismatch at one end, possibly a read error. The chain carries TRBV7-2 and TRBJ2-1; possible D gene TRBD1, 5 bases. There are 14 residues in the CDR3. Germline V gene sequence: CDR1 SGHTA, CDR2 FQGNSA. As DNA, the CDR3 is TGTGCCAGCGGCTTGAGTGGCGTGGGGCATGAGCAGTTCTTC. Its translation: CASGLSGVGHEQFF.

A few counts support this clonotype. The chain carries TRBV4-3 and TRBJ2-7; 7 bases match TRBD1. Per germline, CDR1 LGHNA and CDR2 YSLEER. The V and J ends lost 0 bases and 1 base, in that order; junction bases with no gene match: 12. This CDR3 spans 18 amino acids. Here the CDR3 reads CASSQDLSRTGLSYEQYF. In DNA form, the CDR3 reads TGCGCCAGCAGCCAAGATCTGTCGAGGACAGGACTTTCCTACGAGCAGTACTTC.

The V and J genes are TRBV5-1 and TRBJ2-3; 7 nucleotides match TRBD1. This CDR3 spans 15 amino acids. Germline CDR1 SGHRS, CDR2 YFSETQ. Germline trimming cut 0 bases from V and 6 bases from J; bases unmatched to any gene: 7. In nucleotides, the CDR3 is TGCGCCAGCAGCTTGGGACAGGGTTTTTCGGATACGCAGTATTTT. Translation gives CASSLGQGFSDTQYF.

Worth noting for this clonotype: One base away lies a much larger clone, so this may be a sequencing read error. J is TRBJ2-2 and V is TRBV5-1; TRBD1 matches at 10 bases. CDR3 length: 16 residues. Germline loops: CDR1 SGHRS, CDR2 YFSETQ. The CDR3 region has the DNA TGCGCCAGCAGCTTGGGACAGGGGGCATACACCGAGGAGCTGTTTTTT. Translated: CASSLGQGAYTEELFF.

This clonotype was detected only a few times. The chain uses TRBV30 and TRBJ2-1; TRBD2 aligns across 9 bases. The CDR3 consists of 13 residues. V shed 5 bases, J shed 6 bases, and the junction held 5 bases outside the gene matches. Per germline, CDR1 GTSNPN and CDR2 SVGIG (reference sequence). CDR3 in DNA: TGTGCCTGGGTGGGACTAGCCGCCAATGAGCAGTTCTTC. Protein sequence: CAWVGLAANEQFF.

Only a few counts were recorded for this clonotype. CDR3: CASSETGRNTGELFF. CDR3 sequence (DNA): TGTGCCAGCTCAGAGACAGGTCGGAACACCGGGGAGCTGTTTTTT. The rearrangement joins TRBV18 to TRBJ2-2, with a possible D match to TRBD1 (6 bases). V lost 5 bases and J lost 1, with 11 bases in between. The CDR3 is 15 residues long. Germline CDR1 is KGHSH and CDR2 is LQKENI.

This chain joins TRBV19 and TRBJ2-7; the D gene is possibly TRBD1 (6 bases). This CDR3 region has 17 residues. CDR1 is LNHDA, CDR2 SQIVND, per germline (reference sequence). V was trimmed by 3 bases and J by 0 bases, leaving 18 bases between them. The CDR3 reads CASSINLGAPYSYEQYF. DNA of the CDR3: TGTGCCAGTAGTATTAATTTGGGGGCCCCCTACTCCTACGAGCAGTACTTC.

This chain joins TRBV28 and TRBJ2-7; D is unclear. This CDR3 is 15 amino acids long. Germline V gene data show CDR1 as MDHEN and CDR2 as SYDVKM. V was pared by 8 bases and J by 0 bases, with 17 bases between. The CDR3 loop reads CASGPRVYSSYEQYF. In DNA, the CDR3 is TGTGCCAGCGGTCCTCGGGTCTATAGCTCCTACGAGCAGTACTTC. The whole variable domain, filled in from reference TRBV28 and TRBJ2-7, reads DVKVTQSSRYLVKRTGEKVFLECVQDMDHENMFWYRQDPGLGLRLIYFSYDVKMKEKGDIPEGYSVSREKKERFSLILESASTNQTSMYLCASGPRVYSSYEQYFGPGTRLTVT.

This clonotype was detected only a few times. The chain has TRBV2 and TRBJ2-3, with 8 nucleotides matching TRBD1. The CDR3 is made up of 16 amino acids. Germline V gene sequence: CDR1 SNHLY, CDR2 FYNNEI. J was trimmed by 2 bases and V by 3 bases; bases with no gene match: 7. CDR3 residues: CASSEPGGKFTDTQYF. The CDR3 DNA reads as TGTGCCAGCAGTGAGCCAGGGGGCAAATTCACAGATACGCAGTATTTT.